Listed here are 15 T cell receptor beta chains from one sample, sequenced in a study of beta chain features in type 1 diabetes. Expressed TCRB transcripts were sequenced because the isolated RNA had all been reverse transcribed beforehand. Sequenced by immunoSEQ multiplex PCR; TCRdb stores in-frame clones only, minus some. The repertoire holds about 250,000 clones, around 14% seen once, with about 0.024% in the top ten. The specimen was naive CD4+ T cells from blood. The receptors were sampled from a woman between 35 and 50 years old in good health.

This clone turned up a few times. Here the CDR3 reads CASSLDRVNTEAFF. The CDR3 nucleotides read TGTGCCAGCTCCCTGGACAGGGTGAACACTGAAGCTTTCTTT. V gene TRBV18 combines with J gene TRBJ1-1, with 8 positions matching TRBD1. The V and J ends lost 6 bases and 0 bases, in that order; junction bases with no gene match: 3. CDR1 and CDR2 from the germline V gene are KGHSH and LQKENI. The CDR3 is 14 amino acids.

V is TRBV5-4 and J is TRBJ2-5, with D perhaps matching TRBD1 (6 bases). This CDR3 has 12 amino acids. Trimming took off 7 bases at V and 1 base at J, with 8 bases between the two ends. Germline V gene data show CDR1 as SGHNT and CDR2 as YYREEE (reference sequence). In DNA, the CDR3 is TGTGCCAGCCGGGACACCCAAGAGACCCAGTACTTC. It codes for CASRDTQETQYF.

This clone has a handful of counts. V gene TRBV9 combines with J gene TRBJ1-4, with TRBD1 as a possible D gene (6 bases). V lost 3 bases and J lost 3, with 18 bases in between. The CDR3 is 17 amino acids. Germline CDR1 and CDR2: SGDLS and YYNGEE. The CDR3 region is CASSARTRTDSNEKLFF. The CDR3 DNA follows: TGTGCCAGCAGCGCTAGGACGAGGACAGACTCTAATGAAAAACTGTTTTTT.

This clone has a handful of counts. The V call is TRBV5-5, the J call TRBJ2-5; weak D call: TRBD2 (5 bases). Per germline, CDR1 SGHKS and CDR2 YYEKEE (reference sequence). V was cut by 2 bases and J by 5 bases, with 10 bases left in between. This CDR3 has 13 residues. For the CDR3, the DNA is TGTGCCAGCAGCTTAACGGGGTGGGAGACCCAGTACTTC. Amino acids: CASSLTGWETQYF.

This clone was recorded a few times. This chain connects TRBV2 to TRBJ2-3, with 12 bases that match TRBD1. CDR1 is SNHLY and CDR2 is FYNNEI in the germline V gene. V dropped 6 bases and J dropped 4; count of bases not matched to a gene: 5. CDR3 length: 15 amino acids. The CDR3 spells CASSAGTGGADTQYF. CDR3 nucleotides: TGTGCCAGCAGCGCCGGGACAGGGGGCGCAGATACGCAGTATTTT.

This clone was counted a few times. The genes are TRBV9 and TRBJ2-7; 10 bases are a match to TRBD1. The CDR3 length is 15 residues. After removal of 0 bases from V and 7 bases from J, the junction contained 7 bases not matched to a gene. The germline V gene has CDR1 SGDLS and CDR2 YYNGEE. The CDR3 protein is CASSVGGQGMGEQYF. In DNA, the CDR3 is TGTGCCAGCAGCGTAGGGGGACAGGGGATGGGGGAGCAGTACTTC.

V gene TRBV6-6 combines with J gene TRBJ1-5; 11 bases map to TRBD1. Per germline, CDR1 MNHNY and CDR2 SVGAGI (reference sequence). V was pared by 5 bases and J by 4 bases, with 7 bases of the junction left unmatched. The CDR3 length is 16 residues. CDR3 region: CASSHGQGARNQPQHF. In nucleotides, the CDR3 is TGTGCCAGCAGTCACGGACAGGGGGCAAGGAATCAGCCCCAGCATTTT.

The rearrangement uses TRBV19 and TRBJ2-1; 8 bases match TRBD1. The germline gives CDR1 LNHDA, CDR2 SQIVND (reference sequence). This CDR3 comprises 13 residues. The junction had 5 bases not matched to a gene; V was cut back by 5 bases and J by 8 bases. The CDR3 bases are TGTGCCAGTAGTGAATACAGGGGGTATGAGCAGTTCTTC. This encodes CASSEYRGYEQFF.

This chain uses TRBV10-3 with TRBJ2-1, with a tentative D call TRBD1 (6 bases). The CDR3 runs to 13 residues. Germline CDR1 ENHRY, CDR2 SYGVKD. V lost 10 bases and J 6 bases, leaving 16 bases between the germline ends. DNA for the CDR3: TGTGCCAACGGGCTTCAAGGGGGCAATGAGCAGTTCTTC. Translating it yields CANGLQGGNEQFF.

The chain couples TRBV5-4 to TRBJ2-2, with D hard to call. Germline CDR1 SGHNT, CDR2 YYREEE (reference sequence). The CDR3 is 16 residues long. Trimming left V 0 bases short and J 7 bases short, with 16 bases between. The DNA for the CDR3 is TGTGCCAGCAGCTTGGGATCGCCCACTGAATACGGGGAGCTGTTTTTT. Protein product: CASSLGSPTEYGELFF.

The V call is TRBV19, the J call TRBJ1-1, with 9 bases identical to TRBD1. Germline V lookup: CDR1 LNHDA, CDR2 SQIVND (reference sequence). The trim removed 6 bases at V and 4 bases at J, leaving 6 bases unmatched. CDR3 size: 14 residues. The CDR3 loop reads CASRGQGDGTEAFF. The DNA of the CDR3 is TGTGCCAGTAGGGGACAGGGAGACGGCACTGAAGCTTTCTTT.

This chain uses TRBV7-9 with TRBJ2-5; maybe TRBD1 (6 bases). V lost 7 bases to trimming and J lost 4 bases, with 22 bases between them. CDR3 length: 16 residues. Germline CDR1 is SEHNR and CDR2 is FQNEAQ (reference sequence). The CDR3 DNA reads as TGTGCCAGCACCAAGCTAACCGACAGGCCTGGAGAGACCCAGTACTTC. It codes for CASTKLTDRPGETQYF.

There are a few counts of this clone. This rearrangement joins TRBV5-4 to TRBJ1-6, with D possibly being TRBD1 (6 bases). This CDR3 is built from 13 residues. Trimming removed 4 bases at V and 9 bases at J, with 11 bases between. Per the germline V gene, CDR1 is SGHNT and CDR2 is YYREEE (reference sequence). The CDR3 region has the DNA TGTGCCAGCAGCGGGGCACAGGGTTCACCCCTCCACTTT. Residues: CASSGAQGSPLHF.

V is TRBV19 and J is TRBJ2-3; 9 bases agree with TRBD1. Germline assignment: CDR1 LNHDA and CDR2 SQIVND (reference sequence). The length of the CDR3 is 13 residues. The CDR3 is CAYRDRATDTQYF. DNA for the CDR3: TGTGCATACCGGGACAGGGCCACAGATACGCAGTATTTT.

This clone was detected only a few times. The chain's CDR3 is CASSLVDGGIQYF. CDR3 nucleotides: TGTGCCAGCAGCTTGGTGGACGGAGGCATTCAGTACTTC. The rearrangement links TRBV5-4 to TRBJ2-4; possible D gene TRBD2, 5 bases. Germline loops: CDR1 SGHNT, CDR2 YYREEE (reference sequence). The CDR3 consists of 13 residues. V lost 0 bases and J lost 9, with 10 bases in between.